This is a list of T cell receptor beta chains from one sample in a study of T cell changes during pregnancy in multiple sclerosis. Libraries were prepared by immunoSEQ multiplex PCR; TCRdb keeps only in-frame clonotypes and omits some of them. The sample records roughly 86,000 clones, 85% to 95% being singletons. The source material was peripheral blood, sampled in the first trimester of pregnancy. The receptors derive from a female donor with multiple sclerosis, enrolled in a pregnancy study. The CDR3 runs from the conserved cysteine through the conserved F or W. Each record gives: V gene, clone size, D gene, J gene, CDR3 protein, CDR3 DNA. A D gene is named only where the DNA matches it firmly. Size values are once, few and many counts, or a class for expanded clones, and some rows have none.

V gene: TRBV28; clone size: NA; D gene: NA; J gene: TRBJ2-2; CDR3 protein: CASRYGSDIGELFF; CDR3 DNA: TGTGCCAGCAGATATGGCAGTGACATCGGGGAGCTGTTTTTT
V gene: TRBV5-1; clone size: NA; D gene: NA; J gene: TRBJ1-2; CDR3 protein: CASRSRPGLPNYGYTF; CDR3 DNA: TGCGCCAGCAGGTCTCGGCCGGGACTCCCAAACTATGGCTACACCTTC
V gene: TRBV27; clone size: NA; D gene: NA; J gene: TRBJ1-2; CDR3 protein: CASRRGTSTSGYGYTF; CDR3 DNA: TGTGCCAGCAGGAGGGGGACCTCAACATCGGGATATGGCTACACCTTC
V gene: TRBV23-1; clone size: NA; D gene: NA; J gene: TRBJ2-7; CDR3 protein: CASSQRWAWYEQYF; CDR3 DNA: TGCGCCAGCAGTCAAAGGTGGGCCTGGTACGAGCAGTACTTC
V gene: TRBV7-8; clone size: NA; D gene: NA; J gene: TRBJ1-1; CDR3 protein: CASSPVALLNTEAFF; CDR3 DNA: TGTGCCAGCAGCCCCGTTGCGTTGTTGAACACTGAAGCTTTCTTT
V gene: TRBV7-9; clone size: NA; D gene: NA; J gene: TRBJ1-2; CDR3 protein: CASSPGGLGYTF; CDR3 DNA: TGTGCCAGCAGCCCTGGAGGGTTGGGCTACACCTTC
V gene: TRBV5-1; clone size: NA; D gene: TRBD2; J gene: TRBJ2-3; CDR3 protein: CASSSTSGRSDTQYF; CDR3 DNA: TGCGCCAGCAGCTCGACTAGCGGGAGATCGGATACGCAGTATTTT
V gene: TRBV27; clone size: NA; D gene: NA; J gene: TRBJ1-2; CDR3 protein: CASSPSRQYGYTF; CDR3 DNA: TGTGCCAGCAGTCCCTCCCGACAGTATGGCTACACCTTC
V gene: TRBV19; clone size: once; D gene: TRBD2; J gene: TRBJ2-7; CDR3 protein: CASSIAGGAYEQYF; CDR3 DNA: TGTGCCAGTAGTATTGCGGGAGGTGCCTACGAGCAGTACTTC
V gene: TRBV4-2; clone size: NA; D gene: NA; J gene: TRBJ2-7; CDR3 protein: CASSQEGASATYEQYF; CDR3 DNA: TGTGCCAGCAGCCAAGAAGGCGCTAGCGCAACCTACGAGCAGTACTTC
V gene: TRBV7-8; clone size: NA; D gene: TRBD1; J gene: TRBJ2-7; CDR3 protein: CASSPPPGQGKTYEQYF; CDR3 DNA: TGTGCCAGCAGCCCACCCCCTGGACAGGGTAAGACCTACGAGCAGTACTTC
V gene: TRBV28; clone size: NA; D gene: TRBD2; J gene: TRBJ2-3; CDR3 protein: CASSLLNPQTSGRTDTQYF; CDR3 DNA: TGTGCCAGCAGTCTCCTAAATCCCCAAACTAGCGGGAGAACAGATACGCAGTATTTT
V gene: TRBV18; clone size: NA; D gene: NA; J gene: TRBJ2-3; CDR3 protein: CASSPLGPPSTDTQYF; CDR3 DNA: TGTGCCAGCTCACCGTTGGGGCCGCCTAGCACAGATACGCAGTATTTT
V gene: TRBV19; clone size: once; D gene: NA; J gene: TRBJ2-3; CDR3 protein: CASNSGTDTQYF; CDR3 DNA: TGTGCCAGTAACTCTGGCACAGATACGCAGTATTTT